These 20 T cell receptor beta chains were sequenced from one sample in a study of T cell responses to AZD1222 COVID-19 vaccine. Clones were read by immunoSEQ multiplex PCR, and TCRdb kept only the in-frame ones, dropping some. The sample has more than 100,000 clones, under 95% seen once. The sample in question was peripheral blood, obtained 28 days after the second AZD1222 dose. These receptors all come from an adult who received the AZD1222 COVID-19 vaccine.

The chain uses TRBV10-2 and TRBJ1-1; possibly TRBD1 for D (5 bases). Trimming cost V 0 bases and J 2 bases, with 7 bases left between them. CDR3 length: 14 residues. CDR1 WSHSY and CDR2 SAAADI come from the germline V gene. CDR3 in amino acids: CASSESRGNTEAFF. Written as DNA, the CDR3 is TGCGCCAGCAGTGAGTCGCGGGGCAACACTGAAGCTTTCTTT.

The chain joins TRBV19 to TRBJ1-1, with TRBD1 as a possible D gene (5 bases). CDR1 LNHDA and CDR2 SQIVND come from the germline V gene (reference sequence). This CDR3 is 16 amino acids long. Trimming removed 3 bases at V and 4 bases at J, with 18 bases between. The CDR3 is CASSILAGLVSTEAFF. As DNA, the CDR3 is TGTGCCAGTAGTATCCTGGCAGGGTTGGTGAGCACTGAAGCTTTCTTT.

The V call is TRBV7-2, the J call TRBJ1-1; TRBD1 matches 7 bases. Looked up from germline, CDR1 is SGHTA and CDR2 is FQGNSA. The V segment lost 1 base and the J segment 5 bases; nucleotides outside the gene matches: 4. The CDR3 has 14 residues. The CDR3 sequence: CASSLGLQGTEAFF. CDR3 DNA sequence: TGTGCCAGCAGCTTAGGACTACAGGGGACTGAAGCTTTCTTT.

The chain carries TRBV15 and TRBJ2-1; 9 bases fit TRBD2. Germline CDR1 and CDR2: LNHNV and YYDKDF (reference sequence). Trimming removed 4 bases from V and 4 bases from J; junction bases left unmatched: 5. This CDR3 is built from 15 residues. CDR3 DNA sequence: TGTGCCACCAGCAAGGGACTAGCTGATTACAATGAGCAGTTCTTC. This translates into CATSKGLADYNEQFF.

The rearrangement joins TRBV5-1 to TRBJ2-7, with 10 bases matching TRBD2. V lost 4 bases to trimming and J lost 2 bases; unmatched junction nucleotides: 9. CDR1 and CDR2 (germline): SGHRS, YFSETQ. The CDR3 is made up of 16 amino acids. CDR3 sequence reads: CASSGSSGRAAYEQYF. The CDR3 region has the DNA TGCGCCAGCAGCGGATCTAGCGGGAGAGCGGCCTACGAGCAGTACTTC.

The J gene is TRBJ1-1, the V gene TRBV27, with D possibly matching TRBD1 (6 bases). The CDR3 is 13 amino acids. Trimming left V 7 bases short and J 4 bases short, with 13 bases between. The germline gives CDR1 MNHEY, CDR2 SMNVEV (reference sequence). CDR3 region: CASNPQGTTEAFF. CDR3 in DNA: TGTGCCAGCAACCCCCAGGGGACCACTGAAGCTTTCTTT.

The CDR3 region has the DNA TGTGCCAGCACAGGGTATGCGGTGTCTGAAGCTTTCTTT. Its translation: CASTGYAVSEAFF. The J gene is TRBJ1-1, the V gene TRBV25-1, with D possibly matching TRBD1 (5 bases). Germline-derived CDR1 and CDR2 are MGHDK and SYGVNS. The CDR3 has 13 residues. V was cut by 7 bases and J by 6 bases, with 15 bases left in between.

For the CDR3, the DNA is TGTGCCAGTAGTGGCAACAGGGGAACTGGAAACACCATATATTTT. Its translation is CASSGNRGTGNTIYF. This sequence joins TRBV19 and TRBJ1-3; TRBD1 agrees at 7 bases. With 5 bases clipped from V and 2 bases from J, the junction kept 6 bases outside the gene matches. Germline V gene data show CDR1 as LNHDA and CDR2 as SQIVND (reference sequence). The CDR3 sequence is 15 residues long.

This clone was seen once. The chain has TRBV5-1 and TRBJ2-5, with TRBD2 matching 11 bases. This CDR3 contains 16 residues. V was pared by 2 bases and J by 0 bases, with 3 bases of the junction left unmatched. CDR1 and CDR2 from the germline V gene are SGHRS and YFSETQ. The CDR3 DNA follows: TGCGCCAGCAGCTTCCTGACTAGCGGGGACCAAGAGACCCAGTACTTC. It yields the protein CASSFLTSGDQETQYF.

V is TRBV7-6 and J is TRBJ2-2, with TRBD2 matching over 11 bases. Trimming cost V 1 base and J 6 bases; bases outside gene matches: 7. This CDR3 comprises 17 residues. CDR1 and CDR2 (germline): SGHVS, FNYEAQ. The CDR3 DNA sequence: TGTGCCAGCAGCTTAGGGGCCACTAGCGGGAGAGCCGGGGAGCTGTTTTTT. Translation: CASSLGATSGRAGELFF.

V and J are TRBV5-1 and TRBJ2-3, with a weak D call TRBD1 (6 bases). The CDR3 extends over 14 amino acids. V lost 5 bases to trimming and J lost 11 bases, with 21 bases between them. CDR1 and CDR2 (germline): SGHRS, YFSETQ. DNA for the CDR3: TGCGCCAGCAGTAGGACAGCCCTAGCCGACCAGCAGTATTTT. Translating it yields CASSRTALADQQYF.

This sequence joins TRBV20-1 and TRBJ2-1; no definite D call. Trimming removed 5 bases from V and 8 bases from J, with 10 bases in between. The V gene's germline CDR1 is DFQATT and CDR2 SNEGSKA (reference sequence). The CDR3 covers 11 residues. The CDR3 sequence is CSAPNLDEQFF. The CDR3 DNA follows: TGCAGTGCTCCGAATCTCGATGAGCAGTTCTTC.

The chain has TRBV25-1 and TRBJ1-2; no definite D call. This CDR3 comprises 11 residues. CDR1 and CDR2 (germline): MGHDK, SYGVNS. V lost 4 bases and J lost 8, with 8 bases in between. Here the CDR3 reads CASSAGLGYTF. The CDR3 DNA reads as TGTGCCAGCAGTGCCGGTTTGGGCTACACCTTC.

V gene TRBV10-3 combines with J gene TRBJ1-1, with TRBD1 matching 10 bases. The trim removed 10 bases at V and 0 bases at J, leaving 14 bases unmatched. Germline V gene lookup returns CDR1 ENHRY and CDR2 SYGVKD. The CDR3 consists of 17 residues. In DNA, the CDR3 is TGTGCCACAGCTAAAACCGGGACAGGGGTTATGAACACTGAAGCTTTCTTT. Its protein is CATAKTGTGVMNTEAFF.

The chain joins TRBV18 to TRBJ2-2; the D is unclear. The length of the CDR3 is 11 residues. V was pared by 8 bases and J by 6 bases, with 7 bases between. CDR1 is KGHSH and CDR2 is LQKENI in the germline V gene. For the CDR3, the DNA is TGTGCCAGCGGCCAGGCCGGGGAGCTGTTTTTT. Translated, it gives CASGQAGELFF.

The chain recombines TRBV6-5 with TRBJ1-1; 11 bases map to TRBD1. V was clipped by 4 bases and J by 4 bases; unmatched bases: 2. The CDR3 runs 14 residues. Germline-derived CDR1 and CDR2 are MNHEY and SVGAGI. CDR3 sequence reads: CASSSGQGGTEAFF. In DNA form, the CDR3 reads TGTGCCAGCAGTTCGGGACAGGGGGGCACTGAAGCTTTCTTT.

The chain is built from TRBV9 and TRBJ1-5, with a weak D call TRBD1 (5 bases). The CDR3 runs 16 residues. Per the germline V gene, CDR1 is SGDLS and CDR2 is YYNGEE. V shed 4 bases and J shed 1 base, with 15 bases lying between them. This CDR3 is CASSPGYDLSNQPQHF. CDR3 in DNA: TGTGCCAGCAGCCCAGGGTACGATTTGAGCAATCAGCCCCAGCATTTT.

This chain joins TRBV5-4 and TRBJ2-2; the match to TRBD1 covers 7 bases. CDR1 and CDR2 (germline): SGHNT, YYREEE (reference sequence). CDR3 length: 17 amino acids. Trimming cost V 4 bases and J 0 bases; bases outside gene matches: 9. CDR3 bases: TGTGCCAGCAGCGGGGGACAGAGTAAGCCGAACACCGGGGAGCTGTTTTTT. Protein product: CASSGGQSKPNTGELFF.

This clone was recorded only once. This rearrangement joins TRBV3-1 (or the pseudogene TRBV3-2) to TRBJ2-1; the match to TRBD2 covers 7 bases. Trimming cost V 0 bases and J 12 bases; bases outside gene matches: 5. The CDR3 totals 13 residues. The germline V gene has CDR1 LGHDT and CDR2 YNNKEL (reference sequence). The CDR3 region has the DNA TGTGCCAGCAGCCAAGAAACAGCGGGGCGGCAGTTCTTC. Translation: CASSQETAGRQFF.

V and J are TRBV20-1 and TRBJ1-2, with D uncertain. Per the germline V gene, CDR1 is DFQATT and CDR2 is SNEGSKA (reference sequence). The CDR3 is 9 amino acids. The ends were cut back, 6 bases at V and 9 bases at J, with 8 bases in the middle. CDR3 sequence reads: CSAPPSYTF. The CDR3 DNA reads TGCAGTGCCCCCCCCAGCTACACCTTC.